The clone carrying this T cell receptor beta chain was observed at least ten times. Its antigen is unknown. Findings and caveats of the study: Whole repertoires were not studied in the larger cohort, only one V-J beta rearrangement. Tumor Tregs overlapped most with tumor, then blood, naive CD4+ cells.

CD4+CD45RO+CD25- cells were isolated as memory CD4+ T cells. Constant-region reverse primers amplified full-length variable regions, followed by semi-nested Nested Universal Primer A PCR. Each CDR3 protein is one row after TCRdb ran MiXCR on the 5' RACE reads. The table includes 9,400 or so distinct CDR3 sequences, 16% detected once. V shed 5 bases and J 2 bases; nucleotides not matched to a gene: 7. Germline-derived CDR1 and CDR2 are SEHNR and FQNEAQ (reference sequence). The CDR3 extends over 15 amino acids. The rearrangement joins TRBV7-9 to TRBJ2-3; 7 nucleotides line up with TRBD1. Specimen: memory CD4+ T cells sorted from blood. Stated subset: memory CD4+ T cells, CD4+CD45RO+CD25-. The clonotype comes from a female donor with breast cancer. In DNA form, the CDR3 reads TGTGCCAGCAGCGCCGGGGACAGCTACACAGATACGCAGTATTTT. It specifies CASSAGDSYTDTQYF. The full variable domain, in which reference TRBV7-9 and TRBJ2-3 provide the parts outside the CDR3, is DTGVSQNPRHKITKRGQNVTFRCDPISEHNRLYWYRQTLGQGPEFLTYFQNEAQLEKSRLLSDRFSAERPKGSFSTLEIQRTEQGDSAMYLCASSAGDSYTDTQYFGPGTRLTVL.